This TCR beta chain was observed in a study of cytomegalovirus exposure and HLA in healthy donors. Overall study context: Falling in the Caucasian-associated ancestry cluster were about 82% of under 500 genotyped donors.

This clone was observed a few times. Its antigen is as yet unknown. Per germline, CDR1 MDHEN and CDR2 SYDVKM. The CDR3 is made up of 13 amino acids. V was shortened by 6 bases and J by 3 bases, with 12 bases between the two germline ends. Study results and limitations: The study had only CMV serostatus as immune exposure information. Common viral pathogens seemed to be connected with several of the most significant clusters, according to a later analysis. Three chains linked to CMV were shown in vitro to be specific for CMV antigens.

The PCR contained 60 Vbeta and 13 Jbeta primers. Profiling relied on immunoSEQ multiplex PCR, and the TCRdb table lists in-frame clones only, not all of them. Of about 220,000 clones listed, around 76% were seen once; the top ten hold 0.63%. This TCR derives from a young man in good health and CMV-seronegative. The chain uses TRBV28 and TRBJ2-7; D remains ambiguous. The sequencing input was PBMCs. In nucleotides, the CDR3 is TGTGCCAGCAGCACCCCAGGAAACTACGAGCAGTACTTC. This translates into CASSTPGNYEQYF.